This T cell receptor (beta chain) is from a study of T-cell reconstitution after alpha-beta-depleted transplantation in children. The TCRbeta library incorporated unique molecular identifiers. Each CDR3 protein is one row after TCRdb ran MiXCR on the PCR reads. The profile shows some 500,000 distinct CDR3 sequences, about 17% of them singletons. This clonotype was seen a handful of times. V shed 5 bases and J 15 bases; nucleotides not matched to a gene: 5. Germline CDR1 and CDR2: MNHEY and SVGAGI. The length of the CDR3 is 12 residues. The TCR comes from a human donor who donated a stem cell graft to a child with acute lymphoblastic leukemia. The chain is built from TRBV6-5 and TRBJ2-1, with TRBD2 matching 12 bases. This sample comprised PBMCs from the stem cell graft donor, obtained from the stem cell graft. The CDR3 DNA reads TGTGCCAGCAGTACGGGACTAGCGGGTCCGTTCTTC. Its protein is CASSTGLAGPFF.